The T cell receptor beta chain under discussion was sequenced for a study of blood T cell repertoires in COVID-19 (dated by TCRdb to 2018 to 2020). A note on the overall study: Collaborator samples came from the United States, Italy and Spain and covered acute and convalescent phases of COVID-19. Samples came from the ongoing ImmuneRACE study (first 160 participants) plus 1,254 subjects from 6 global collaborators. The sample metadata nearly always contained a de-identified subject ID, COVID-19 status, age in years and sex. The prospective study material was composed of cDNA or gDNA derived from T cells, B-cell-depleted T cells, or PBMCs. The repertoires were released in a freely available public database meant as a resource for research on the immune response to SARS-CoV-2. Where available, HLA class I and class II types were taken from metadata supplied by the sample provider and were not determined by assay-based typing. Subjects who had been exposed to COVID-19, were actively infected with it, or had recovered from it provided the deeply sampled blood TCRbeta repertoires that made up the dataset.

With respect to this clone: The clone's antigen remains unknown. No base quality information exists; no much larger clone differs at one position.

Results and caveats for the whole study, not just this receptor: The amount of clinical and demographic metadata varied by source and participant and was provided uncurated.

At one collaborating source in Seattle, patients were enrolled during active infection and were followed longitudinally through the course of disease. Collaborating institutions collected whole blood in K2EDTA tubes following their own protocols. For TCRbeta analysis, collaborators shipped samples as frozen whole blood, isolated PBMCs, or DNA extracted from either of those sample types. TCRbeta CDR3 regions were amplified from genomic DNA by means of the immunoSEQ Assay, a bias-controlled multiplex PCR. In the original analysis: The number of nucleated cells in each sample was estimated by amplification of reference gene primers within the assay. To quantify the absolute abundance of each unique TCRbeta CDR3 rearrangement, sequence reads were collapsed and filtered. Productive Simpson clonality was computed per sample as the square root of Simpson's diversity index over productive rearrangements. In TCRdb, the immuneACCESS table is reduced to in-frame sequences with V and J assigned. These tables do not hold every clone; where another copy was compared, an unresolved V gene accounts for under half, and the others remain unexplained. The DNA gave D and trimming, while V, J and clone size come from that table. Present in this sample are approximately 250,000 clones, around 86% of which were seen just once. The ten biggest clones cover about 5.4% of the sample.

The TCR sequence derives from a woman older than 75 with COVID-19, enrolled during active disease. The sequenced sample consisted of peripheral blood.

The DNA sequence follows: TGTGCCAGCAGGCCCGACAGTACCAATCAGCCCCAGCATTTT. Translated, it reads CASRPDSTNQPQHF. The chain uses TRBV6-1 and TRBJ1-5, and the D gene may be TRBD1, 5 bases matching. The CDR1 and CDR2 encoded by the germline V gene are MNHNS and SASEGT. Trimming at the junction amounts to 6 bases on V and 3 bases on J, and the germline ends lie 12 bases apart. From its cysteine to its phenylalanine, the CDR3 spans 14 amino acids. Only the CDR3 DNA stays, 42 bases, in frame from base 1.